These 3 T cell receptor beta chains were sequenced from one sample in a study of T cell repertoires in cytomegalovirus infection. TCRdb itself ran the reads through MiXCR, one entry per CDR3 protein. The sample includes approximately 990,000 distinct CDR3 sequences, 31% of them seen just once. These receptors' antigens are unknown. The sample in question was cultured CD8+ T cells from PBMCs, obtained from culture after CMV antigen stimulation. Receptor source: a human donor in good health (CMV status not recorded). Some clones in this sample may be carry-over from other donors' samples.

This clonotype was seen a few times. The chain combines TRBV9 with TRBJ2-1; tentative D call: TRBD1 (6 bases). The germline gives CDR1 SGDLS, CDR2 YYNGEE. V lost 3 bases, J lost 4 bases, and 20 bases lay in between. The CDR3 loop spans 17 amino acids. CDR3 loop: CASSASRGGGAYNEQFF. As DNA, the CDR3 is TGTGCCAGCAGCGCCTCACGAGGGGGTGGGGCGTACAATGAGCAGTTCTTC. The entire variable domain, with the rest obtained from reference TRBV9 and TRBJ2-1, is as follows: DSGVTQTPKHLITATGQRVTLRCSPRSGDLSVYWYQQSLDQGLQFLIQYYNGEERAKGNILERFSAQQFPDLHSELNLSSLELGDSALYFCASSASRGGGAYNEQFFGPGTRLTVL.

This clonotype showed up just a few times. V is TRBV12-3 or TRBV12-4 and J is TRBJ1-1; no reliable D call. The CDR3 sequence is 12 residues long. V shed 3 bases and J shed 5 bases, with 7 bases lying between them. The CDR3 DNA follows: TGTGCCAGCAGTTTTTTTAAGACTGAAGCTTTCTTT. It yields the protein CASSFFKTEAFF.

This clonotype has a count of ten or more. The rearrangement uses TRBV7-9 and TRBJ2-1; no firm D call. The germline gives CDR1 SEHNR, CDR2 FQNEAQ (reference sequence). The CDR3 is 12 residues long. The V end was cut by 5 bases, the J end by 6 bases, with 8 bases between. CDR3 bases: TGTGCCAGCAGCCCAACAGTCAATGAGCAGTTCTTC. It is translated as CASSPTVNEQFF.